A selection of T cell receptor beta chains follows, all from one sample in a study of blood T cells in healthy people across ages. TCRdb redid the calling of the 5' RACE reads with MiXCR, one entry per CDR3 protein. The sample lists approximately 360,000 distinct CDR3 sequences, approximately 52% occurring once. Input material: blood. The receptors derive from a man aged 55-75 years in good health. Each CDR3 is given with its conserved first and last residue. D genes are given only for firm matches. Part of the rows lack a size; the others show once, few, many or a class for expanded clones.

>TRBJ2-7|few|TRBV29-1|13|-
CSVEDFGTDEQYF
TGCAGCGTTGAAGACTTCGGGACGGACGAGCAGTACTTC
>TRBJ2-3|-|TRBV29-1|12|-
CSVPLLGDTQYF
TGCAGCGTTCCTTTACTAGGAGATACGCAGTATTTT
>TRBJ2-2|-|TRBV20-1|15|TRBD1
CSAKRTGANTGELFF
TGCAGTGCAAAGAGGACAGGAGCGAACACCGGGGAGCTGTTTTTT
>TRBJ2-7|-|TRBV9|14|-
CASSVGDAAYAQYF
TGTGCCAGTAGCGTAGGGGACGCAGCCTACGCGCAGTACTTC
>TRBJ2-7|few|TRBV4-1|17|TRBD2
CASSQVARGRRNYEQYF
TGCGCCAGCAGCCAAGTGGCCCGCGGGAGGAGGAACTACGAGCAGTACTTC
>TRBJ1-2|-|TRBV12-3/TRBV12-4|10|-
CASGAYGYTF
TGTGCCAGCGGGGCCTATGGCTACACCTTC
>TRBJ1-2|-|TRBV12-3/TRBV12-4|13|-
CASSPSRNYGYTF
TGTGCCAGCAGTCCAAGTCGAAACTATGGCTACACCTTC
>TRBJ2-7|once|TRBV6-6|13|-
CASSSVFSYEQYF
TGTGCCAGCAGTTCCGTTTTCTCCTACGAGCAGTACTTC
>TRBJ2-2|-|TRBV7-9|13|-
CASSFRNTGELFF
TGTGCCAGCAGCTTCAGGAACACCGGGGAGCTGTTTTTT
>TRBJ2-7|-|TRBV5-1|14|-
CASSLGQGWDEQYF
TGCGCCAGCAGCTTGGGTCAGGGCTGGGACGAGCAGTACTTC
>TRBJ1-2|-|TRBV6-5|14|TRBD1
CASRPTGDKFGYTF
TGTGCCAGCAGACCTACAGGGGATAAATTTGGCTACACCTTC
>TRBJ2-1|-|TRBV10-3|18|TRBD1
CAISESNLPTGFMDEQFF
TGTGCCATCAGTGAGTCGAATCTTCCGACAGGGTTCATGGATGAGCAGTTCTTC
>TRBJ2-7|-|TRBV6-2/TRBV6-3|14|-
CASSYWGDRDEQYF
TGTGCCAGCAGTTATTGGGGGGATCGAGACGAGCAGTACTTC
>TRBJ2-7|-|TRBV28|13|-
CASSAGLIYEQYF
TGTGCCAGCAGTGCCGGGCTTATCTACGAGCAGTACTTC
>TRBJ2-7|-|TRBV5-1|16|TRBD2
CASSSNLAGGSYEQYF
TGCGCCAGCAGCTCGAATCTAGCGGGAGGGTCCTACGAGCAGTACTTC
>TRBJ2-1|few|TRBV5-1|16|TRBD1
CASSLGPGGVGNEQFF
TGCGCCAGCAGCTTGGGGCCAGGGGGCGTCGGCAATGAGCAGTTCTTC
>TRBJ2-4|-|TRBV2|15|TRBD2
CASSRLAGLGNIQYF
TGTGCCAGCAGTCGACTAGCGGGGCTCGGGAACATTCAGTACTTC
>TRBJ1-1|-|TRBV20-1|14|-
CSATDIEDLSEAFF
TGCAGTGCTACAGACATAGAGGACCTGTCTGAAGCTTTCTTT
>TRBJ2-5|few|TRBV20-1|13|-
CSARDGAQETQYF
TGCAGTGCTAGAGATGGAGCACAAGAGACCCAGTACTTC
>TRBJ2-5|-|TRBV6-1|14|TRBD1
CASSVGTGKETQYF
TGTGCCAGCAGTGTGGGGACAGGGAAAGAGACCCAGTACTTC
>TRBJ2-3|-|TRBV20-1|12|-
CSADSYTDTQYF
TGCAGTGCCGATAGTTACACAGATACGCAGTATTTT
>TRBJ2-1|few|TRBV7-2|14|-
CASRGGTIPNEQFF
TGTGCCAGCAGAGGGGGGACTATACCCAATGAGCAGTTCTTC
>TRBJ2-3|few|TRBV29-1|15|-
CSVVGSGPSTDTQYF
TGCAGCGTTGTGGGCAGCGGACCTAGCACAGATACGCAGTATTTT
>TRBJ2-3|-|TRBV3-1|14|-
CASSRGEGTDTQYF
TGTGCCAGCAGCCGGGGGGAGGGCACAGATACGCAGTATTTT
>TRBJ2-7|-|TRBV2|14|-
CASREQGPAYEQYF
TGTGCCAGCAGGGAACAGGGTCCCGCCTACGAGCAGTACTTC
>TRBJ1-2|-|TRBV10-3|12|-
CVISGQLYGYTF
TGTGTCATCAGTGGTCAGCTCTATGGCTACACCTTC
>TRBJ2-3|-|TRBV5-1|14|-
CASSLMGTTDTQYF
TGCGCCAGCAGCTTGATGGGGACCACAGATACGCAGTATTTT
>TRBJ2-1|-|TRBV3-1|16|-
CASSQDPARGKGEQFF
TGTGCCAGCAGCCAAGATCCAGCAAGAGGGAAGGGTGAGCAGTTCTTC
>TRBJ2-3|-|TRBV24-1|15|-
CATSDRTESTDTRYF
TGTGCCACCAGTGATCGGACGGAGAGCACAGATACGCGGTATTTT
>TRBJ2-7|-|TRBV11-2|14|-
CASSLELATREQYF
TGTGCCAGCAGCTTAGAGCTAGCCACCCGCGAGCAGTACTTC
>TRBJ2-5|-|TRBV7-2|16|TRBD2
CASSSFPSGGEETQYF
TGTGCCAGCAGTTCTTTCCCTAGCGGGGGGGAAGAGACCCAGTACTTC